Each of the 27 T cell receptor beta chains below was sequenced from the same sample in a study of blood T cell repertoires in COVID-19. This table comes from immunoSEQ multiplex PCR, and its TCRdb copy is limited to in-frame clones, with some not included. The sample has 120,000 to 150,000 clones; roughly 90% are singletons. The sample was peripheral blood. Every receptor here comes from a human donor in a cohort sampled during active COVID-19.

This clone occurred once. The chain combines TRBV9 with TRBJ2-1; 14 positions match TRBD2. CDR1 and CDR2 from the germline V gene are SGDLS and YYNGEE. The CDR3 has 16 amino acids. Losses at the gene ends were 2 bases for V and 6 bases for J; bases not matched to a gene: 4. The CDR3 DNA reads TGTGCCAGCAGCGTGGGGACTAGCGGGAGTAGCAATGAGCAGTTCTTC. Protein product: CASSVGTSGSSNEQFF.

In this sample, this clone turned up once. The gene calls are TRBV9 and TRBJ2-2; 8 bases match TRBD1. The CDR3 runs to 15 residues. J was trimmed by 4 bases and V by 0 bases; bases with no gene match: 2. Germline CDR1 is SGDLS and CDR2 is YYNGEE. This chain's CDR3 is CASSVAGGVTGELFF. CDR3 sequence (DNA): TGTGCCAGCAGCGTAGCAGGGGGCGTCACCGGGGAGCTGTTTTTT.

The rearrangement joins TRBV19 to TRBJ2-7, with a tentative D call TRBD1 (6 bases). The CDR3 spans 15 residues. Germline V gene lookup returns CDR1 LNHDA and CDR2 SQIVND (reference sequence). Deletions cut 8 bases from V and 2 bases from J, with 19 bases between. The DNA for the CDR3 is TGTGCCAGTTCCGGACAGATAGAAACCGCCTACGAGCAGTACTTC. Protein product: CASSGQIETAYEQYF.

This rearrangement joins TRBV5-5 to TRBJ2-7, with 9 bases that match TRBD1. There are 16 residues in the CDR3. Germline CDR1 reads SGHKS; CDR2 reads YYEKEE (reference sequence). J gave up 1 base and V 4 bases, and 9 bases lay outside the gene matches. The CDR3 protein is CASSLAPTGGSYEQYF. The CDR3 coding sequence is TGTGCCAGCAGCCTGGCCCCGACAGGGGGTTCCTACGAGCAGTACTTC.

The gene calls are TRBV7-9 and TRBJ2-4, with TRBD1 as a possible D gene (6 bases). In germline, CDR1 is SEHNR, CDR2 FQNEAQ (reference sequence). V lost 3 bases to trimming and J lost 0 bases, with 15 bases between them. The CDR3 spans 17 residues. The CDR3 here is CASSLGPGTQAKNIQYF. The CDR3, as DNA: TGTGCCAGCAGCTTGGGACCAGGGACACAAGCCAAAAACATTCAGTACTTC. Drawing the rest from reference TRBV7-9 and TRBJ2-4, the complete variable domain is DTGVSQNPRHKITKRGQNVTFRCDPISEHNRLYWYRQTLGQGPEFLTYFQNEAQLEKSRLLSDRFSAERPKGSFSTLEIQRTEQGDSAMYLCASSLGPGTQAKNIQYFGAGTRLSVL.

The chain links TRBV3-1 (or the pseudogene TRBV3-2) to TRBJ1-2; a weak D match, TRBD1 (5 bases). V was clipped by 4 bases and J by 0 bases, with 12 bases between them. This CDR3 has 15 amino acids. CDR1 is LGHDT and CDR2 is YNNKEL in the germline V gene (reference sequence). DNA of the CDR3: TGTGCCAGCAGCCTCCGCGGGGCATCTAACTATGGCTACACCTTC. It specifies CASSLRGASNYGYTF.

This clone was recorded a few times. For the CDR3, the DNA is TGCGCCAGCAGTGAGTCGGCTGGGAGCTCTGGAAACACCATATATTTT. As protein: CASSESAGSSGNTIYF. The chain links TRBV10-2 to TRBJ1-3; D remains unclear. With 0 bases removed from V and 0 bases from J, the gap between germline ends came to 9 bases. This CDR3 comprises 16 residues. The germline gives CDR1 WSHSY, CDR2 SAAADI.

The gene calls are TRBV5-1 and TRBJ2-1, with 9 positions matching TRBD2. The ends lost 6 bases at V and 3 bases at J; junction bases unmatched: 7. The CDR3 is 15 residues long. The germline V gene has CDR1 SGHRS and CDR2 YFSETQ. CDR3 amino acids: CASTMALAGYNEQFF. As DNA, the CDR3 is TGCGCCAGCACTATGGCACTAGCGGGCTACAATGAGCAGTTCTTC. The whole variable domain, filled in from reference TRBV5-1 and TRBJ2-1, reads KAGVTQTPRYLIKTRGQQVTLSCSPISGHRSVSWYQQTPGQGLQFLFEYFSETQRNKGNFPGRFSGRQFSNSRSEMNVSTLELGDSALYLCASTMALAGYNEQFFGPGTRLTVL.

The rearrangement uses TRBV5-1 and TRBJ2-5; tentatively, D is TRBD1 (6 bases). V was pared by 0 bases and J by 0 bases, with 6 bases between. This CDR3 is built from 14 residues. The germline V gene encodes CDR1 SGHRS and CDR2 YFSETQ. The CDR3 loop is CASSLGTDQETQYF. For the CDR3, the DNA is TGCGCCAGCAGCTTGGGGACAGACCAAGAGACCCAGTACTTC.

The V call is TRBV19, the J call TRBJ2-1, with D tentatively TRBD2 (5 bases). The CDR3 has 14 residues. The V and J ends lost 5 bases and 6 bases respectively, with 14 bases between them. The germline CDR1 and CDR2 sequences are LNHDA and SQIVND (reference sequence). CDR3 amino acids: CASSVPGSLNEQFF. The DNA of the CDR3 is TGTGCCAGTAGTGTTCCGGGGAGCCTCAATGAGCAGTTCTTC.

This clone occurred a few times. The V and J genes are TRBV30 and TRBJ1-6, with a tentative D call TRBD1 (5 bases). V was shortened by 0 bases and J by 7 bases, with 16 bases between the two germline ends. Germline lookup yields CDR1 GTSNPN and CDR2 SVGIG (reference sequence). The CDR3 is 16 amino acids. The CDR3 loop is CAWSVHGTGRNSPLHF. The CDR3 DNA is TGTGCCTGGAGTGTCCACGGGACTGGGCGAAATTCACCCCTCCACTTT.

In its sample, this clone was seen once. V gene TRBV5-5 combines with J gene TRBJ2-1; D ambiguous. V lost 4 bases to trimming and J lost 0 bases, with 11 bases between them. The CDR3 extends over 15 amino acids. Germline V lookup: CDR1 SGHKS, CDR2 YYEKEE (reference sequence). CDR3 in DNA: TGTGCCAGCAGCCCAGACTGGAGCTCCTACAATGAGCAGTTCTTC. This sequence encodes CASSPDWSSYNEQFF.

The rearrangement links TRBV7-9 to TRBJ2-2; no clear D gene. V was cut by 1 base and J by 8 bases, with 8 bases left in between. Germline V lookup: CDR1 SEHNR, CDR2 FQNEAQ (reference sequence). The CDR3 extends over 13 amino acids. This CDR3 is CASSLVVAGELFF. Written as DNA, the CDR3 is TGTGCCAGCAGCTTAGTTGTAGCAGGGGAGCTGTTTTTT.

The chain recombines TRBV4-1 with TRBJ2-3; TRBD1 is a possible D gene (6 bases). The V end was cut by 8 bases, the J end by 1 base, with 19 bases between. The CDR3 extends over 16 amino acids. Germline V gene sequence: CDR1 MGHRA, CDR2 YSYEKL. The CDR3 reads CASPGEADTRTDTQYF. The CDR3, as DNA: TGCGCCAGCCCAGGGGAAGCGGACACACGCACAGATACGCAGTATTTT.

With regard to this clone: The junction departs from germline at one end; a sequencing error may be responsible. The chain is built from TRBV28 and TRBJ2-5, with 10 bases fitting TRBD2. CDR1 and CDR2 from the germline V gene are MDHEN and SYDVKM. This CDR3 is 15 amino acids long. As DNA, the CDR3 is TGTGCCAGCAGTTTCGAACTAGCGGGGCAAGGGACCCAGTACTTC. Its protein product is CASSFELAGQGTQYF. Looking up the rest from reference TRBV28 and TRBJ2-5 gives the full variable domain: DVKVTQSSRYLVKRTGEKVFLECVQDMDHENMFWYRQDPGLGLRLIYFSYDVKMKEKGDIPEGYSVSREKKERFSLILESASTNQTSMYLCASSFELAGQGTQYFGPGTRLLVL.

This chain uses TRBV2 with TRBJ1-5; 11 bases match TRBD1. The J segment lost 7 bases and the V segment lost 9 bases, leaving 8 bases of the junction unmatched. Germline V gene lookup returns CDR1 SNHLY and CDR2 FYNNEI. The CDR3 runs 14 residues. CDR3 DNA: TGTGCCAGTACCGGACAGGGGGCTTTGCAGCCCCAGCATTTT. Amino acids: CASTGQGALQPQHF.

The rearrangement links TRBV10-3 to TRBJ1-2; 10 nucleotides line up with TRBD1. This CDR3 region has 15 residues. V was clipped by 2 bases and J by 4 bases; unmatched bases: 4. Germline values: CDR1 ENHRY, CDR2 SYGVKD. In nucleotides, the CDR3 is TGTGCCATCAGTGAGGGACAGGGGGAAACCTATGGCTACACCTTC. Protein sequence: CAISEGQGETYGYTF.

J is TRBJ2-1 and V is TRBV9; TRBD2 matches at 8 bases. V was clipped by 0 bases and J by 5 bases; unmatched bases: 4. This CDR3 has 15 residues. In germline, CDR1 is SGDLS, CDR2 YYNGEE. For the CDR3, the DNA is TGTGCCAGCAGCGTAGAGTCTAGCGGGCACAATGAGCAGTTCTTC. Translating gives CASSVESSGHNEQFF.

The CDR3 region is CASSQDGQGVVDEQFF. The DNA for the CDR3 is TGCGCCAGCAGCCAAGATGGACAGGGGGTGGTCGATGAGCAGTTCTTC. V gene TRBV4-3 combines with J gene TRBJ2-1; 10 bases map to TRBD1. J gave up 8 bases and V 0 bases, and 7 bases lay outside the gene matches. The CDR3 consists of 16 residues. CDR1 and CDR2 (germline): LGHNA, YSLEER.

V usage is TRBV6-2 or TRBV6-3 and J usage is TRBJ1-1; 7 positions agree with TRBD1. This CDR3 spans 14 amino acids. Germline CDR1 is MNHEY and CDR2 is SVGEGT. The junction had 5 bases not matched to a gene; V was cut back by 6 bases and J by 1 base. The CDR3 coding sequence is TGTGCCAGCAGCACAGGGGTCCCGAACACTGAAGCTTTCTTT. Translation gives CASSTGVPNTEAFF.

The V and J genes are TRBV9 and TRBJ2-5, with D possibly matching TRBD2 (5 bases). Per germline, CDR1 SGDLS and CDR2 YYNGEE. Trimming stripped 2 bases from V and 1 base from J, with 15 bases between. The CDR3 extends over 16 amino acids. The CDR3 sequence: CASSVGVHPGQETQYF. DNA of the CDR3: TGTGCCAGCAGCGTCGGGGTCCACCCGGGCCAAGAGACCCAGTACTTC. The full variable domain, with the rest looked up from reference TRBV9 and TRBJ2-5, is DSGVTQTPKHLITATGQRVTLRCSPRSGDLSVYWYQQSLDQGLQFLIQYYNGEERAKGNILERFSAQQFPDLHSELNLSSLELGDSALYFCASSVGVHPGQETQYFGPGTRLLVL.

The gene calls are TRBV2 and TRBJ2-3; no clear D. V shed 1 base and J shed 1 base, with 6 bases lying between them. Looked up from germline, CDR1 is SNHLY and CDR2 is FYNNEI. The CDR3 extends over 14 amino acids. The CDR3 loop reads CASSEVYRTDTQYF. Written as DNA, the CDR3 is TGTGCCAGCAGTGAAGTGTATCGCACAGATACGCAGTATTTT. The full variable domain, completed using reference TRBV2 and TRBJ2-3, is EPEVTQTPSHQVTQMGQEVILRCVPISNHLYFYWYRQILGQKVEFLVSFYNNEISEKSEIFDDQFSVERPDGSNFTLKIRSTKLEDSAMYFCASSEVYRTDTQYFGPGTRLTVL.

The V gene is TRBV7-3, the J gene TRBJ1-3, with 8 bases aligning to TRBD1. The CDR3 spans 15 residues. Germline CDR1 reads SGHTA; CDR2 reads FQGTGA. Trimming removed 5 bases from V and 0 bases from J; junction bases left unmatched: 3. The DNA of the CDR3 is TGTGCCAGCAGCGCAGGGGGCCACTCTGGAAACACCATATATTTT. As protein: CASSAGGHSGNTIYF.

The chain employs TRBV20-1 and TRBJ2-3; 8 positions agree with TRBD2. The germline gives CDR1 DFQATT, CDR2 SNEGSKA (reference sequence). The ends lost 3 bases at V and 3 bases at J; junction bases unmatched: 2. The length of the CDR3 is 13 residues. DNA for the CDR3: TGCAGTGCTAGTAGCGGGGAAACAGATACGCAGTATTTT. It specifies CSASSGETDTQYF.

V gene TRBV19 combines with J gene TRBJ2-3, with D unclear. V was clipped by 7 bases and J by 0 bases, with 8 bases between them. This CDR3 comprises 13 residues. Germline assignment: CDR1 LNHDA and CDR2 SQIVND (reference sequence). The CDR3 region is CASKISSTDTQYF. Written as DNA, the CDR3 is TGTGCCAGTAAAATCTCTAGCACAGATACGCAGTATTTT.

This rearrangement joins TRBV7-9 to TRBJ2-1; D is ambiguous. Trimming pared 5 bases from V and 8 bases from J, leaving 25 bases between. CDR3 length: 17 residues. Looked up from germline, CDR1 is SEHNR and CDR2 is FQNEAQ (reference sequence). The CDR3 region has the DNA TGTGCCAGCAGCCCTTGGTTAGTTGCTCTCATTTTCGATGAGCAGTTCTTC. Amino acid sequence: CASSPWLVALIFDEQFF.

This rearrangement joins TRBV6-2 or TRBV6-3 to TRBJ2-3; tentatively, D is TRBD2 (6 bases). V gave up 1 base and J gave up 2 bases, with 16 bases separating them. This CDR3 region has 17 residues. The germline V gene encodes CDR1 MNHEY and CDR2 SVGEGT. The CDR3 DNA sequence: TGTGCCAGCAGTTACTTAACAGTCGGACTAACCACAGATACGCAGTATTTT. This sequence encodes CASSYLTVGLTTDTQYF.